What follows describes a single TCR beta chain. The source of the sample is a study of blood T cell repertoires in COVID-19. On the study more broadly: Recovery meant two consecutive negative NP/OP PCR tests, professional clearance, or resolved symptoms. PBMCs, B-cell-depleted T cells, or T cells were the source of the cDNA or gDNA that made up the material.

V was clipped by 0 bases and J by 4 bases, with 12 bases between them. CDR3 length equals 15 residues. CDR1 and CDR2 (germline): MNHNS, SASEGT. Participants reported their clinical history, and cohort assignment relied on those reports. Source study methods: Quantification of nucleated cells was approximated via reference gene primer amplification. Measured with immunoSEQ multiplex PCR; TCRdb has only the in-frame clones, and not every one. Clonal size and the V and J genes are those of that table, whereas D and trimming came from the DNA. The sample shows about 170,000 clones, around 80% of them seen only once.

The TCR comes from a woman in her 70s in a cohort exposed to, infected with or recovered from COVID-19 (not recorded which). The sample comprised PBMCs or T cells enriched from blood (not recorded which). The V call is TRBV6-1, the J call TRBJ1-2, with D uncertain. This CDR3 reads CASSEAWAGSYGYTF. In DNA form, the CDR3 reads TGTGCCAGCAGTGAAGCGTGGGCAGGCTCCTATGGCTACACCTTC.